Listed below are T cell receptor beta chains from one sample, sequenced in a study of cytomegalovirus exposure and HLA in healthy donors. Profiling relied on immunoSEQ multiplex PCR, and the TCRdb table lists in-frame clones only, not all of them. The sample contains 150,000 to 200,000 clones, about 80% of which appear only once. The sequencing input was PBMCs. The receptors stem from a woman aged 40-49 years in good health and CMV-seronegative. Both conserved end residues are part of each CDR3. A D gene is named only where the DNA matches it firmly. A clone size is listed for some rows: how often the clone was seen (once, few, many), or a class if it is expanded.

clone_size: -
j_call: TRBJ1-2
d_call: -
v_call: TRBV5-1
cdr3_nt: TGCGCCAGCAGCTTGGAGCAGGTTGGCTACACCTTC
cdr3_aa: CASSLEQVGYTF

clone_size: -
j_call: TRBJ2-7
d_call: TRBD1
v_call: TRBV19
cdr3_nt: TGTGCCAGTAGTGAACAGGGGTCCTACGAGCAGTACTTC
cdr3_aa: CASSEQGSYEQYF

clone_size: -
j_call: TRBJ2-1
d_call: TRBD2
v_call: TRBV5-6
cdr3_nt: TGTGCCAGCAGCCATGGGACTAGCGGAAACTACAATGAGCAGTTCTTC
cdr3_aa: CASSHGTSGNYNEQFF

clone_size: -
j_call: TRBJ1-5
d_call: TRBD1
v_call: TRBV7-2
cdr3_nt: TGTGCCAGCAGCTCAGGACAGGGTAGCAATCAGCCCCAGCATTTT
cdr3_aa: CASSSGQGSNQPQHF

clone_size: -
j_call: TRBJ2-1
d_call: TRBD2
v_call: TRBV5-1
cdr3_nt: TGCGCCAGCAGCTTGCCCCTCCTAGCGGGAGGGCCGGGAGAGCAGTTCTTC
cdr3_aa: CASSLPLLAGGPGEQFF

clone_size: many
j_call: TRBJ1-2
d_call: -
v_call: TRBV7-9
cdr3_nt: TGTGCCAGCAGCCCTCAGGGTCAAGCTAACTATGGCTACACCTTC
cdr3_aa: CASSPQGQANYGYTF

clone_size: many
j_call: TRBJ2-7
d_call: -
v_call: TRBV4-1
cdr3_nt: TGCGCCAGCAGCCAAATAGCAGGGAATTTATACGAGCAGTACTTC
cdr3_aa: CASSQIAGNLYEQYF

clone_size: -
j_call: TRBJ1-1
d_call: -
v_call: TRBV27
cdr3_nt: TGTGCCAGCAGTTTATGGCAGGGCACTGAAGCTTTCTTT
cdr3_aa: CASSLWQGTEAFF

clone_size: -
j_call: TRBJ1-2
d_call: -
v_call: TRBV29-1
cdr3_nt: TGCAGCGTCGGGAGTGGGGGGGCTCGGAGGTATGGCTACACCTTC
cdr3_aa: CSVGSGGARRYGYTF

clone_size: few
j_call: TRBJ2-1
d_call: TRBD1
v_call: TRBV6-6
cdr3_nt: TGTGCCAGCAGCCCGGGACAGACGTACAATGAGCAGTTCTTC
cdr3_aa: CASSPGQTYNEQFF

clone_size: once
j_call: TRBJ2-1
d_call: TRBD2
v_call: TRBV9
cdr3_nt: TGTGCCAGCAGCGCCAGCGGGATTGTCGATGAGCAGTTCTTC
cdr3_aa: CASSASGIVDEQFF

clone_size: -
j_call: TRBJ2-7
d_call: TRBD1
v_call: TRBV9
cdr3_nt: TGTGCCAGCAGCGTAGGGACAGGTCTCTCCTACGAGCAGTACTTC
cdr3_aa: CASSVGTGLSYEQYF

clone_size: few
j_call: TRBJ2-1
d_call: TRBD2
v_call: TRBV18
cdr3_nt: TGTGCCAGCTCACCAGGACTAGCGGGAGTCGCGAATGAGCAGTTCTTC
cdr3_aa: CASSPGLAGVANEQFF

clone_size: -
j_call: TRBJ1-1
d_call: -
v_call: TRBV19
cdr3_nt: TGTGCCAGTAGTATCGTGGCGGGGAACACTGAAGCTTTCTTT
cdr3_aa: CASSIVAGNTEAFF

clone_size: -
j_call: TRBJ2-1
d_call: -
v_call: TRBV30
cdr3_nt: TGTGCCCGCTCTATCAAAAGACTAGGCTCCCGCGATGAGCAGTTCTTC
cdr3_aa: CARSIKRLGSRDEQFF

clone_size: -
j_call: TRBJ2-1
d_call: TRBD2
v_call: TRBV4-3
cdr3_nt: TGCGCCAGCAGCCAAGGAGGACTAGAGTACAATGAGCAGTTCTTC
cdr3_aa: CASSQGGLEYNEQFF

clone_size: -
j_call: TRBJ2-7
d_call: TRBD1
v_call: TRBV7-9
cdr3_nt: TGTGCCAGCAGCTCGAGGCTTGGGACAGGGGTCCACGAGCAGTACTTC
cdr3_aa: CASSSRLGTGVHEQYF

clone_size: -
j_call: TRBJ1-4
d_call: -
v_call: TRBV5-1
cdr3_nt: TGCGCCAGCAGCTTGGCCGGAGGGGGGGATGAAAAACTGTTTTTT
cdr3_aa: CASSLAGGGDEKLFF

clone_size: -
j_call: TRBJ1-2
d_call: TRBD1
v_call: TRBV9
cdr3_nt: TGTGCCAGCAGCGCCGAGGACAGGGCCCTCTATGGCTACACCTTC
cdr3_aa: CASSAEDRALYGYTF

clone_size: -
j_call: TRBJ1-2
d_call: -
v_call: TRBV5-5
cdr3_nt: TGTGCCAGCAGCTTGGCGGAGGGGCTTGGCTACACCTTC
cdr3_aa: CASSLAEGLGYTF